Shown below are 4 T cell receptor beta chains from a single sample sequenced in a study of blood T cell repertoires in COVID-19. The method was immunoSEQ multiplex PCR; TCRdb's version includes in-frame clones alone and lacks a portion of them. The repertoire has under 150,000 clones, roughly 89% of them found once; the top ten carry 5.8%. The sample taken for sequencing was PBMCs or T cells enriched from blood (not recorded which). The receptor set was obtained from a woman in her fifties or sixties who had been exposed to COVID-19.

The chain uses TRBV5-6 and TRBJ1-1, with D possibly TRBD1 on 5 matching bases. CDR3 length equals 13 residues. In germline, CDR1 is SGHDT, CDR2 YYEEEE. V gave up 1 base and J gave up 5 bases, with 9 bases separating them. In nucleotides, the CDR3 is TGTGCCAGCAGCTTGTTCGGGGGAACTGAAGCTTTCTTT. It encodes CASSLFGGTEAFF.

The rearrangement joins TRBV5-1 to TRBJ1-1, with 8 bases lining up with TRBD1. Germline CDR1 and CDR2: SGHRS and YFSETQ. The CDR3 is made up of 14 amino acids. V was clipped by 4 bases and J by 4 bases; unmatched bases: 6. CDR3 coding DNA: TGCGCCAGCAGCGGACAGGGTTGGAGCACTGAAGCTTTCTTT. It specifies CASSGQGWSTEAFF.

CDR3 amino acids: CASSYSGTSETEAFF. The DNA for the CDR3 is TGTGCCAGCAGTTACTCCGGGACATCTGAAACTGAAGCTTTCTTT. The J gene is TRBJ1-1, the V gene TRBV6-5, with a possible D match to TRBD1 (6 bases). The CDR3 is 15 amino acids. Trimming pared 0 bases from V and 5 bases from J, leaving 13 bases between. CDR1 MNHEY and CDR2 SVGAGI come from the germline V gene.

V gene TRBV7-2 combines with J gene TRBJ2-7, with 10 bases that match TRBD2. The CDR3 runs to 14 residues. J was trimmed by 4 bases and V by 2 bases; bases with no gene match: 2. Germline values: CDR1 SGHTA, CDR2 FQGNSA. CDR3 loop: CASSLLAGEYEQYF. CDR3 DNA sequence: TGTGCCAGCAGCTTACTAGCGGGAGAATACGAGCAGTACTTC.